One and the same sample provided the 27 T cell receptor beta chains below, sequenced in a study of Ad26.COV2.S vaccination and SARS-CoV-2 variants. The protocol was immunoSEQ multiplex PCR, while the TCRdb copy is restricted to in-frame clones and leaves out a portion. The sample holds around 320,000 clones; approximately 86% are singletons and the top ten take 2.1%. Treatment described: around 19 received Ad26.COV2.S at low or high dose, single or two shots; 5 received placebo; per-sample allocation not given. Specimen acquisition occurred on day 63 following the initial vaccine or placebo injection. The sequencing here drew on peripheral blood, taken in a trial of Ad26.COV2.S vaccine versus placebo. Receptor source: a person aged 18 to 59 who received the Ad26.COV2.S COVID-19 vaccine or a placebo.

The chain is built from TRBV4-1 and TRBJ1-6; 7 positions match TRBD1. Germline V CDR1 and CDR2: MGHRA, YSYEKL. The CDR3 loop spans 16 amino acids. Germline trimming cut 6 bases from V and 6 bases from J; bases unmatched to any gene: 11. CDR3 amino acids: CASRPPAGGSNSPLHF. The CDR3 DNA is TGCGCCAGCAGACCCCCGGCAGGGGGAAGTAATTCACCCCTCCACTTT.

The chain employs TRBV2 and TRBJ1-1, with 7 bases lining up with TRBD1. CDR1 SNHLY and CDR2 FYNNEI come from the germline V gene. The CDR3 loop spans 14 amino acids. Unmatched junction bases numbered 9, after V lost 8 bases and J lost 3 bases. The CDR3 nucleotides read TGTGCCAGCCAAACTACAGGGGTAGACACTGAAGCTTTCTTT. Translation gives CASQTTGVDTEAFF.

CDR3 bases: TGTGCCACCAGAAACTCTCAGCGGGGGGAAACCGGGGAGCTGTTTTTT. This translates into CATRNSQRGETGELFF. This chain connects TRBV24-1 to TRBJ2-2; 9 bases match TRBD2. Germline V CDR1 and CDR2: KGHDR, SFDVKD. Unmatched junction bases numbered 10, after V lost 7 bases and J lost 5 bases. The CDR3 runs 16 residues.

This chain uses TRBV6-6 with TRBJ1-2; possibly TRBD1 for D (6 bases). Germline CDR1 MNHNY, CDR2 SVGAGI (reference sequence). V was shortened by 5 bases and J by 1 base, with 20 bases between the two germline ends. The CDR3 loop spans 17 amino acids. The CDR3 DNA sequence: TGTGCCAGCAGTGGATCCTCTACAGGGACCTTTAACTATGGCTACACCTTC. Amino acids: CASSGSSTGTFNYGYTF.

This chain connects TRBV3-1 (or the pseudogene TRBV3-2) to TRBJ1-6; D unresolved. V lost 0 bases to trimming and J lost 0 bases, with 9 bases between them. Germline V gene data show CDR1 as LGHDT and CDR2 as YNNKEL (reference sequence). This CDR3 is 17 amino acids long. This CDR3 reads CASSQEEGRSYNSPLHF. The CDR3 coding sequence is TGTGCCAGCAGCCAAGAGGAAGGCCGCTCCTATAATTCACCCCTCCACTTT.

V usage is TRBV6-5 and J usage is TRBJ1-3, with D uncertain. There are 15 residues in the CDR3. Germline V gives CDR1 MNHEY, CDR2 SVGAGI. Trimming cost V 10 bases and J 0 bases, with 16 bases left between them. CDR3 sequence (DNA): TGTGCCACGGCAGGCAATTCACTCTCTGGAAACACCATATATTTT. This codes for CATAGNSLSGNTIYF.

The rearrangement uses TRBV6-5 and TRBJ2-2, with TRBD1 matching over 8 bases. This CDR3 contains 14 residues. V trimming: 8 bases; J trimming: 8 bases; junction bases outside the gene matches: 10. Per germline, CDR1 MNHEY and CDR2 SVGAGI. The CDR3 sequence is CASGRSGGMGELFF. CDR3 in DNA: TGTGCCAGCGGGCGATCAGGGGGCATGGGGGAGCTGTTTTTT.

The V call is TRBV28, the J call TRBJ1-4; 10 bases line up with TRBD1. The CDR3 sequence is 16 residues long. In germline, CDR1 is MDHEN, CDR2 SYDVKM. The V gene end was trimmed by 6 bases and the J gene end by 0 bases; junction bases not matched to a gene: 4. CDR3 residues: CASSTDRGPTNEKLFF. CDR3 coding DNA: TGTGCCAGCAGCACAGACAGGGGGCCAACTAATGAAAAACTGTTTTTT.

The genes are TRBV28 and TRBJ1-2; 7 nucleotides match TRBD1. After removal of 7 bases from V and 4 bases from J, the junction contained 15 bases not matched to a gene. The CDR3 totals 16 residues. Germline V CDR1 and CDR2: MDHEN, SYDVKM. The CDR3 region is CASNAPSDRFTYGYTF. The CDR3 region has the DNA TGTGCCAGCAACGCCCCCTCGGACAGGTTTACCTATGGCTACACCTTC.

The chain carries TRBV5-4 and TRBJ2-3; 10 nucleotides match TRBD1. The CDR3 runs 16 residues. Germline loops: CDR1 SGHNT, CDR2 YYREEE (reference sequence). Losses at the gene ends were 0 bases for V and 3 bases for J; bases not matched to a gene: 4. In DNA form, the CDR3 reads TGTGCCAGCAGCTTGGCGGGACAGGGGTCGACAGATACGCAGTATTTT. Its protein is CASSLAGQGSTDTQYF.

V gene TRBV5-1 combines with J gene TRBJ1-1, with 7 bases lining up with TRBD1. The CDR3 covers 15 residues. The V segment lost 8 bases and the J segment 2 bases; nucleotides outside the gene matches: 12. Germline-derived CDR1 and CDR2 are SGHRS and YFSETQ. For the CDR3, the DNA is TGCGCCAGTCAGGGTAGCGTAGGGGGCAACACTGAAGCTTTCTTT. Protein sequence: CASQGSVGGNTEAFF.

The sample holds a few counts of this clone. V and J are TRBV30 and TRBJ1-2, with D perhaps TRBD1 (5 bases). Between the trimmed V and J ends, which lost 6 bases and 7 bases, there was a span of 18 bases. The germline V gene has CDR1 GTSNPN and CDR2 SVGIG (reference sequence). The CDR3 runs to 13 residues. CDR3 bases: TGTGCCTGCAGCCGCGGGACGCCGGGTGGCTACACCTTC. Encoded protein: CACSRGTPGGYTF.

The CDR3, as DNA: TGTGCCTGGAGTCCATTCACAGGGGGAGGCTATGGCTACACCTTC. Translation: CAWSPFTGGGYGYTF. This sequence joins TRBV30 and TRBJ1-2, with 8 positions matching TRBD1. The CDR3 loop spans 15 amino acids. Germline V gene data show CDR1 as GTSNPN and CDR2 as SVGIG (reference sequence). V was pared by 2 bases and J by 4 bases, with 9 bases of the junction left unmatched.

The chain couples TRBV7-2 to TRBJ1-3, with D uncertain. V was pared by 4 bases and J by 3 bases, with 10 bases between. The length of the CDR3 is 14 residues. Looked up from germline, CDR1 is SGHTA and CDR2 is FQGNSA. The CDR3 spells CASSSVGLGNTIYF. Here the CDR3 DNA reads TGTGCCAGCAGCTCGGTAGGGCTTGGAAACACCATATATTTT.

The chain joins TRBV5-1 to TRBJ2-3; D possibly corresponds to TRBD2 (6 bases). Germline CDR1 and CDR2: SGHRS and YFSETQ. V lost 3 bases, J lost 5 bases, and 16 bases lay in between. CDR3 length: 15 residues. The CDR3 loop reads CASSWTGGAGDTQYF. In DNA form, the CDR3 reads TGCGCCAGCAGCTGGACCGGAGGGGCCGGAGATACGCAGTATTTT.

The chain carries TRBV5-4 and TRBJ1-1, with a weak D call TRBD1 (5 bases). Germline CDR1 SGHNT, CDR2 YYREEE (reference sequence). This CDR3 has 13 amino acids. Trimming cost V 3 bases and J 8 bases, with 14 bases left between them. CDR3 amino acids: CASSSRGLPEAFF. CDR3 DNA: TGTGCCAGCAGCTCGAGGGGACTGCCCGAAGCTTTCTTT. Filled out from reference TRBV5-4 and TRBJ1-1, the complete variable domain reads ETGVTQSPTHLIKTRGQQVTLRCSSQSGHNTVSWYQQALGQGPQFIFQYYREEENGRGNFPPRFSGLQFPNYSSELNVNALELDDSALYLCASSSRGLPEAFFGQGTRLTVV.

The chain combines TRBV30 with TRBJ1-2; unclear D gene. Germline V gene data show CDR1 as GTSNPN and CDR2 as SVGIG (reference sequence). Trimming removed 5 bases at V and 5 bases at J, with 12 bases between. This CDR3 has 12 amino acids. Here the CDR3 reads CAWDPRTYGYTF. The CDR3 nucleotides are TGTGCCTGGGATCCCAGGACTTATGGCTACACCTTC.

The chain joins TRBV7-7 to TRBJ2-5; D gene uncertain. The CDR3 consists of 14 residues. The V gene's germline CDR1 is SSHAT and CDR2 FNYEAQ (reference sequence). The ends were cut back, 5 bases at V and 5 bases at J, with 15 bases in the middle. CDR3 coding DNA: TGTGCCAGCAGCCGTGGCGGTTCGGCGGAGACCCAGTACTTC. Encoded protein: CASSRGGSAETQYF.

This chain links TRBV3-1 (or the pseudogene TRBV3-2) with TRBJ2-5; 9 nucleotides align to TRBD1. Germline lookup yields CDR1 LGHDT and CDR2 YNNKEL (reference sequence). V lost 4 bases, J lost 3 bases, and 3 bases stayed unmatched. The CDR3 totals 14 residues. CDR3 protein: CASSRGQGKETQYF. In DNA, the CDR3 is TGTGCCAGCAGCCGAGGACAGGGGAAAGAGACCCAGTACTTC.

The chain employs TRBV4-1 and TRBJ1-1; D gene uncertain. Germline values: CDR1 MGHRA, CDR2 YSYEKL. The V end was cut by 0 bases, the J end by 7 bases, with 9 bases between. The CDR3 length is 13 residues. In DNA, the CDR3 is TGCGCCAGCAGCCAAGATAGAGGCAGTGAAGCTTTCTTT. It encodes CASSQDRGSEAFF.

This clone was seen a few times. The J gene is TRBJ1-6, the V gene TRBV10-2, with D unclear. The CDR3 consists of 14 residues. V shed 7 bases and J shed 2 bases, with 9 bases lying between them. Germline CDR1 WSHSY, CDR2 SAAADI. CDR3 sequence reads: CASTKDAYNSPLHF. The CDR3, as DNA: TGCGCCAGCACGAAAGACGCCTATAATTCACCCCTCCACTTT.

The chain couples TRBV5-1 to TRBJ2-7; 7 positions match TRBD1. CDR1 is SGHRS and CDR2 is YFSETQ in the germline V gene. This CDR3 spans 14 amino acids. The V gene end was trimmed by 2 bases and the J gene end by 2 bases; junction bases not matched to a gene: 4. CDR3 region: CASSFRQGAYEQYF. In nucleotides, the CDR3 is TGCGCCAGCAGCTTTAGGCAGGGGGCCTACGAGCAGTACTTC.

The CDR3 region is CASSQVGGLGGYTF. The CDR3 coding sequence is TGTGCCAGCAGCCAAGTGGGGGGGCTGGGAGGCTACACCTTC. This rearrangement joins TRBV3-1 (or the pseudogene TRBV3-2) to TRBJ1-2; tentatively, D is TRBD1 (6 bases). This CDR3 is 14 amino acids long. The V gene lost 1 base and the J gene lost 8 bases, with 14 bases spanning the gap. Germline assignment: CDR1 LGHDT and CDR2 YNNKEL (reference sequence).

The chain couples TRBV28 to TRBJ2-3; D may be TRBD2 (7 bases). CDR1 is MDHEN, CDR2 SYDVKM, per germline. V was shortened by 1 base and J by 6 bases, with 14 bases between the two germline ends. CDR3 length: 15 residues. The DNA for the CDR3 is TGTGCCAGCAGTTTATCGGGGGGCTCAGAGGATACGCAGTATTTT. Its protein is CASSLSGGSEDTQYF. Looking up the rest from reference TRBV28 and TRBJ2-3 gives the full variable domain: DVKVTQSSRYLVKRTGEKVFLECVQDMDHENMFWYRQDPGLGLRLIYFSYDVKMKEKGDIPEGYSVSREKKERFSLILESASTNQTSMYLCASSLSGGSEDTQYFGPGTRLTVL.

The gene calls are TRBV12-3 or TRBV12-4 and TRBJ1-5; a weak D match, TRBD1 (5 bases). The V end lost 8 bases, the J end lost 4 bases, and 12 bases lay between the germline ends. The CDR3 sequence is 13 residues long. CDR3 sequence reads: CASAGRLNQPQHF. The CDR3 DNA reads TGTGCCAGCGCAGGGAGGCTAAATCAGCCCCAGCATTTT.

The gene calls are TRBV5-1 and TRBJ1-4; maybe TRBD1 (6 bases). The germline CDR1 and CDR2 sequences are SGHRS and YFSETQ. Deletions cut 0 bases from V and 0 bases from J, with 9 bases between. The CDR3 has 16 residues. CDR3 coding DNA: TGCGCCAGCAGCTTGGACAGGGCAGCAACTAATGAAAAACTGTTTTTT. Translating it yields CASSLDRAATNEKLFF.

This chain uses TRBV4-1 with TRBJ2-2, with D unresolved. The CDR3 consists of 13 residues. V was trimmed by 3 bases and J by 1 base, leaving 3 bases between them. Germline values: CDR1 MGHRA, CDR2 YSYEKL. The CDR3 coding sequence is TGCGCCAGCAGCCACGAGAACACCGGGGAGCTGTTTTTT. Translation gives CASSHENTGELFF.